The rows below give T cell receptor beta chains drawn from one sample of a study of T cells after yellow fever vaccination. MiXCR, applied by TCRdb to the 5' RACE reads, yields one record per CDR3 protein. In the table there are about 69,000 distinct CDR3 sequences, approximately 6.2% of which are singletons. The specimen comprised CD4+ T cells sorted from PBMCs, sampled around 16 days after the first yellow fever vaccination. The receptors come from a man between 18 and 35 years old who received the YFV17D yellow fever vaccine. CDR3s include the opening cysteine and the closing phenylalanine or tryptophan. The D gene is left open where the match is weak. Clone sizes are shown as once, few or many counts, or a class when the clone is expanded.

d_call,v_call,clone_size,j_call,cdr3_nt,cdr3_aa
-,TRBV7-6,many,TRBJ2-5,TGTGCCAGCAGCTTAGGTAGCTGGGCGGAGACCCAGTACTTC,CASSLGSWAETQYF
-,TRBV5-4,many,TRBJ2-3,TGTGCCAGCACCACCGTGGGCACAGATACGCAGTATTTT,CASTTVGTDTQYF
TRBD1,TRBV29-1,many,TRBJ1-1,TGCAGCGCCGGGGGACAGTCGAACACTGAAGCTTTCTTT,CSAGGQSNTEAFF
-,TRBV7-8,many,TRBJ2-1,TGTGCCAGCAGCTTACGGGGGGCAGGGGAGCAGTTCTTC,CASSLRGAGEQFF
TRBD1,TRBV5-1,many,TRBJ2-5,TGCGCCAGCAGCCCGACAGGGGCTGTACAAGAGACCCAGTACTTC,CASSPTGAVQETQYF
-,TRBV7-2,many,TRBJ2-1,TGTGCCAGCAGCTTAGCCCAGGGTGTAAATGAGCAGTTCTTC,CASSLAQGVNEQFF
TRBD1,TRBV12-3/TRBV12-4,many,TRBJ2-1,TGTGCCAGCTCCCCGCCCTCGGACAGGGGCGATGAGCAGTTCTTC,CASSPPSDRGDEQFF
-,TRBV2,many,TRBJ2-2,TGTGCCAGCAACAACAGGGATCACACCGGGGAGCTGTTTTTT,CASNNRDHTGELFF
-,TRBV11-3,few,TRBJ2-1,TGTGCCAGCAGCTTAGATAGAACGTTGGCTGAGCAGTTCTTC,CASSLDRTLAEQFF
-,TRBV12-3/TRBV12-4,many,TRBJ2-3,TGTGCCAGCAGTTTCGCGGGGTCCCCAGATACGCAGTATTTT,CASSFAGSPDTQYF
TRBD1,TRBV4-2,many,TRBJ1-1,TGTGCCAGCAGCCGAACGGGACAGGGGCGGACTGAAGCTTTCTTT,CASSRTGQGRTEAFF
TRBD1,TRBV12-3/TRBV12-4,many,TRBJ2-2,TGTGCCAGCTACCCCCGGGGGACAGGGAACACCGGGGAGCTGTTTTTT,CASYPRGTGNTGELFF
-,TRBV7-2,many,TRBJ1-3,TGTGCCAGCAGCCCGGTGGGGAACTCTGGAAACACCATATATTTT,CASSPVGNSGNTIYF
-,TRBV9,many,TRBJ2-1,TGTGCCAGCAGCGTAGGCGGAGGGTCCTACAATGAGCAGTTCTTC,CASSVGGGSYNEQFF
TRBD1,TRBV24-1,many,TRBJ2-2,TGTGCCACCAGTGATCCTAGAATGACAGGGGCGAACACCGGGGAGCTGTTTTTT,CATSDPRMTGANTGELFF
TRBD2,TRBV12-3/TRBV12-4,many,TRBJ2-2,TGTGCCAGCAGTTTAGGTTTCGGGGGGTTCGGGGAGCTGTTTTTT,CASSLGFGGFGELFF